The 13 T cell receptor beta chains below come from one sample, sequenced in a study of HIV-infected children after antiretroviral therapy interruption. As to treatment: PENTA 11 planned treatment interruption arm or continuous ART arm. Unique molecular identifiers were included in an RNA-based 3' RACE TCR library. Each CDR3 protein gets one entry after TCRdb re-called the 3' RACE reads with MiXCR. Found here are 40,000 or so distinct CDR3 sequences, about 6% of them singletons; the top ten hold more than 0.95%. Sequencing was performed on CD45RA+ CD4+ T cells from PBMCs, pooled from several time points, taken from a donor given antiretroviral therapy, either interrupted or continuous. Noted subset: naive CD4+ CD45RA+ CD45RO- T cells. Receptors originate from a pool of human donors with HIV.

This rearrangement joins TRBV25-1 to TRBJ2-5; 11 bases are a match to TRBD2. The CDR3 consists of 15 residues. The V gene's germline CDR1 is MGHDK and CDR2 SYGVNS. Trimming cost V 4 bases and J 1 base; bases outside gene matches: 2. The CDR3 DNA sequence: TGTGCCAGCAGTGTACTAGCGGGGGCCCAAGAGACCCAGTACTTC. This encodes CASSVLAGAQETQYF.

This clonotype was seen repeatedly, ten times or more. The genes are TRBV20-1 and TRBJ1-1; D remains ambiguous. Germline V CDR1 and CDR2: DFQATT, SNEGSKA (reference sequence). The V gene lost 6 bases and the J gene lost 2 bases, with 13 bases spanning the gap. The CDR3 extends over 13 amino acids. CDR3: CSAPSRENTEAFF. The DNA for the CDR3 is TGCAGTGCGCCCTCCCGGGAAAACACTGAAGCTTTCTTT.

This clonotype was counted many times. This sequence joins TRBV12-3 or TRBV12-4 and TRBJ2-1; tentatively, D is TRBD1 or TRBD2 (6 bases each). CDR3 length equals 15 residues. V was pared by 5 bases and J by 7 bases, with 18 bases between. CDR3 in DNA: TGTGCCAGCAGTCCAAATATCCGAGGGGGGAATGAGCAGTTCTTC. This encodes CASSPNIRGGNEQFF.

This clonotype was picked up many times. The rearrangement uses TRBV28 and TRBJ2-7; D assignment may be TRBD1 or TRBD2 (6 bases each). Trimming removed 6 bases from V and 3 bases from J, with 18 bases in between. Per germline, CDR1 MDHEN and CDR2 SYDVKM. The CDR3 covers 15 residues. The CDR3 reads CASSTYRGPGYEQYF. The CDR3 DNA reads as TGTGCCAGCAGCACGTATCGGGGGCCCGGCTACGAGCAGTACTTC.

The table lists this clonotype with many counts. The chain has TRBV12-3 or TRBV12-4 and TRBJ1-5; D perhaps matches TRBD1 (6 bases). The CDR3 contains 16 residues. Trimming cost V 6 bases and J 2 bases, with 17 bases left between them. The DNA of the CDR3 is TGTGCCAGCAGCCAATTACAGGGTTATGGCAATCAGCCCCAGCATTTT. Protein: CASSQLQGYGNQPQHF.

This clonotype was counted at least ten times. The chain combines TRBV6-1 with TRBJ1-2, with no clear D. V gave up 2 bases and J gave up 4 bases, with 14 bases separating them. Germline lookup yields CDR1 MNHNS and CDR2 SASEGT. This CDR3 has 15 amino acids. CDR3 DNA sequence: TGTGCCAGCAGTGAACGCGAACAGAGATTCTATGGCTACACCTTC. The encoded protein is CASSEREQRFYGYTF.

This clonotype was counted many times. V and J are TRBV12-3 or TRBV12-4 and TRBJ1-4; tentatively, D is TRBD1 (6 bases). This CDR3 is 16 amino acids long. Trimming left V 6 bases short and J 0 bases short, with 14 bases between. CDR3 bases: TGTGCCAGCAGCCTGACCAGGGGTCCAACTAATGAAAAACTGTTTTTT. Residues: CASSLTRGPTNEKLFF.

The V call is TRBV3-1, the J call TRBJ2-5, with D possibly matching TRBD1 (5 bases). Germline V lookup: CDR1 LGHDT, CDR2 YNNKEL (reference sequence). Trimming took off 5 bases at V and 5 bases at J, with 12 bases between the two ends. The CDR3 length is 13 residues. In DNA, the CDR3 is TGTGCCAGCAGCTACCTAGGGGTGGAGACCCAGTACTTC. Its translation: CASSYLGVETQYF.

In this sample, this clonotype turned up many times. The V call is TRBV10-3, the J call TRBJ2-3, with 7 bases matching TRBD1. Germline CDR1 reads ENHRY; CDR2 reads SYGVKD. This CDR3 has 11 amino acids. With V trimmed by 8 bases and J by 5 bases, 1 base remained unmatched. CDR3 sequence (DNA): TGTGCCATCTCAGGGGGAGATACGCAGTATTTT. Translated: CAISGGDTQYF.

This clonotype was seen more than once but under ten times. CDR3 region: CASSRAKGGAGEQFF. CDR3 DNA sequence: TGTGCCAGCAGCCGAGCAAAGGGAGGGGCCGGTGAGCAGTTCTTC. The genes are TRBV4-2 and TRBJ2-1, with 7 bases fitting TRBD2. The CDR3 extends over 15 amino acids. The germline V gene has CDR1 LGHNA and CDR2 YNFKEQ. With V trimmed by 4 bases and J by 9 bases, 12 bases remained unmatched.

This clonotype has only a few counts. The rearrangement uses TRBV29-1 and TRBJ2-5; D not resolved. Germline lookup yields CDR1 SQVTM and CDR2 ANQGSEA. Trimming removed 5 bases from V and 4 bases from J, with 11 bases in between. The CDR3 is 12 residues long. CDR3 in DNA: TGCAGCGTTCGAGAGAACCGAGAGACCCAGTACTTC. Protein: CSVRENRETQYF.

In this sample, this clonotype turned up many times. V and J are TRBV10-2 and TRBJ1-6; possibly TRBD1 for D (5 bases). Between the trimmed V and J ends, which lost 4 bases and 13 bases, there was a span of 14 bases. Germline CDR1 reads WSHSY; CDR2 reads SAAADI. The CDR3 covers 13 residues. Here the CDR3 reads CASSVGRGSPLHF. DNA for the CDR3: TGCGCCAGCAGTGTAGGACGGGGGTCTCCCCTCCACTTT.

This clonotype appeared many times. In DNA, the CDR3 is TGTGCCACCAGCAAGGGGGGGGCCACTGAAGCTTTCTTT. This codes for CATSKGGATEAFF. This chain uses TRBV15 with TRBJ1-1, with D perhaps matching TRBD1 (6 bases). Germline V gene data show CDR1 as LNHNV and CDR2 as YYDKDF (reference sequence). V dropped 4 bases and J dropped 4 bases, with 10 bases sitting between them. CDR3 length: 13 amino acids.